Following are 10 T cell receptor beta chains from one sample sequenced in a study of response to subunit inactivated influenza vaccine. TCRdb recomputed calls from the RT-PCR reads with MiXCR, one row per CDR3 protein. The data hold about 540,000 distinct CDR3 sequences, with approximately 14% observed a single time. The material sequenced was PBMCs from blood, taken approximately 12 days after vaccination. All receptors come from a middle-aged man who received an inactivated influenza vaccine.

The genes are TRBV10-3 and TRBJ2-5; 13 bases are a match to TRBD2. V was clipped by 0 bases and J by 3 bases; unmatched bases: 4. The CDR3 is 17 amino acids. The germline V gene has CDR1 ENHRY and CDR2 SYGVKD. For the CDR3, the DNA is TGTGCCATCAGTGAGTCGACTAGCGGGGGGTCGAAAGAGACCCAGTACTTC. This translates into CAISESTSGGSKETQYF.

This clonotype was seen only a few times. The chain is built from TRBV21-1 and TRBJ2-5. TRBV21-1 is a pseudogene segment. This CDR3 contains 13 residues. The CDR3 spells CASSKMEVETQYF. In DNA, the CDR3 is TGTGCCAGCAGCAAAATGGAAGTAGAGACCCAGTACTTC.

The genes are TRBV27 and TRBJ2-7, with a possible D match to TRBD1 (7 bases). Trimming pared 0 bases from V and 4 bases from J, leaving 13 bases between. Per germline, CDR1 MNHEY and CDR2 SMNVEV (reference sequence). The CDR3 consists of 15 residues. The CDR3, as DNA: TGTGCCAGCAGTTTATCTTCCAGGGGGGATTACGAGCAGTACTTC. The encoded protein is CASSLSSRGDYEQYF.

The rearrangement joins TRBV5-6 to TRBJ2-3; D gene ambiguous. There are 14 residues in the CDR3. Trimming cost V 0 bases and J 2 bases, with 7 bases left between them. Germline assignment: CDR1 SGHDT and CDR2 YYEEEE. The CDR3 region is CASSLEGITDTQYF. Written as DNA, the CDR3 is TGTGCCAGCAGCTTGGAGGGTATCACAGATACGCAGTATTTT.

This clonotype showed up just a few times. The V call is TRBV4-3, the J call TRBJ2-1, with D perhaps matching TRBD1 (5 bases). This CDR3 is built from 16 residues. Germline-derived CDR1 and CDR2 are LGHNA and YSLEER. Trimming shortened V by 1 base and J by 7 bases, and 17 bases separated the two germline ends. The CDR3 loop reads CASSQVAGIGANEQFF. The CDR3 nucleotides read TGCGCCAGCAGCCAAGTTGCAGGGATAGGGGCAAATGAGCAGTTCTTC.

This clonotype was counted a few times. The chain employs TRBV7-9 and TRBJ2-3; 8 bases are shared with TRBD2. The CDR3 length is 15 residues. V gave up 3 bases and J gave up 1 base; unmatched junction bases: 3. Germline V gene lookup returns CDR1 SEHNR and CDR2 FQNEAQ (reference sequence). CDR3: CASSFAGGRTDTQYF. Here the CDR3 DNA reads TGTGCCAGCAGCTTCGCGGGAGGACGCACAGATACGCAGTATTTT.

Written as DNA, the CDR3 is TGTGCCTGGAGTGTAGGGCTAGCGGGAGTGAGTGAGCAGTTCTTC. As protein: CAWSVGLAGVSEQFF. The chain carries TRBV30 and TRBJ2-1, with TRBD2 identical over 10 bases. This CDR3 region has 15 residues. Trimming cost V 0 bases and J 9 bases; bases outside gene matches: 8. CDR1 is GTSNPN, CDR2 SVGIG, per germline (reference sequence).

This chain connects TRBV20-1 to TRBJ1-5; D might be TRBD1 (5 bases). Germline V lookup: CDR1 DFQATT, CDR2 SNEGSKA (reference sequence). Trimming stripped 3 bases from V and 0 bases from J, with 9 bases between. The CDR3 length is 14 residues. The CDR3 loop is CSASRGNSNQPQHF. DNA for the CDR3: TGCAGTGCTAGTAGGGGAAATAGCAATCAGCCCCAGCATTTT.

The chain carries TRBV14 and TRBJ2-1; D could derive from TRBD1 or TRBD2 (5 bases each). The CDR3 extends over 15 amino acids. Germline loops: CDR1 SGHDN, CDR2 FVKESK. Trimming stripped 2 bases from V and 2 bases from J, with 10 bases between. CDR3 sequence reads: CASSQSGDPYNEQFF. The CDR3 nucleotides read TGTGCCAGCAGCCAATCTGGGGACCCCTACAATGAGCAGTTCTTC.

For the CDR3, the DNA is TGCAGTGGGGAGGGACTTTGGAATCAGCCCCAGCATTTT. Amino acids: CSGEGLWNQPQHF. The chain uses TRBV20-1 and TRBJ1-5; possibly TRBD1 for D (5 bases). This CDR3 comprises 13 residues. Germline CDR1 is DFQATT and CDR2 is SNEGSKA (reference sequence). Trimming cost V 7 bases and J 4 bases, with 14 bases left between them.